Each of the 7 T cell receptor beta chains below was sequenced from the same sample in a study of identical twins. From the 5' RACE reads, TCRdb called clonotypes with MiXCR, one entry per CDR3 protein. The sample consists of around 490,000 distinct CDR3 sequences, around 15% of them appearing once. This sample also belongs to another study, concerning yellow fever vaccine responses in identical twins.

Sequencing input: CD4+ T cells sorted from blood. The receptors come from a woman younger than 30 in good health.

This clonotype has a handful of counts. The rearrangement uses TRBV24-1 and TRBJ2-1; D might be TRBD2 (11 bases). The CDR3 length is 21 residues. Per the germline V gene, CDR1 is KGHDR and CDR2 is SFDVKD. The ends were cut back, 4 bases at V and 0 bases at J, with 27 bases in the middle. CDR3 amino acids: CATSDPRDRGLAVSSYNEQFF. DNA for the CDR3: TGTGCCACCAGTGACCCCCGGGACAGGGGACTAGCGGTTAGCTCCTACAATGAGCAGTTCTTC.

This clonotype was detected many times. The V call is TRBV5-1, the J call TRBJ2-1; possible D gene TRBD1, 5 bases. CDR3 length equals 14 residues. With 4 bases removed from V and 2 bases from J, the gap between germline ends came to 10 bases. Germline-derived CDR1 and CDR2 are SGHRS and YFSETQ. CDR3 in amino acids: CASSRTGTYNEQFF. The CDR3 DNA reads TGCGCCAGCAGCCGAACAGGAACCTACAATGAGCAGTTCTTC.

This clonotype was seen a few times. This chain uses TRBV6-1 with TRBJ2-1; 12 bases align to TRBD2. Germline V gene data show CDR1 as MNHNS and CDR2 as SASEGT. With 8 bases clipped from V and 1 base from J, the junction kept 3 bases outside the gene matches. The CDR3 contains 15 residues. CDR3 sequence reads: CASGLAGRSYNEQFF. For the CDR3, the DNA is TGTGCCAGCGGACTAGCGGGGAGGTCCTACAATGAGCAGTTCTTC.

This clonotype was detected only once. The chain uses TRBV4-1 and TRBJ1-2; D unresolved. With 2 bases removed from V and 2 bases from J, the gap between germline ends came to 6 bases. CDR1 is MGHRA, CDR2 YSYEKL, per germline. This CDR3 contains 13 residues. CDR3 residues: CASSQWQNYGYTF. The CDR3 DNA sequence: TGCGCCAGCAGCCAATGGCAGAACTATGGCTACACCTTC.

This clonotype was picked up a small number of times. V and J are TRBV7-2 and TRBJ2-7; the D call may be TRBD1 or TRBD2 (5 bases each). The CDR3 is 15 residues long. CDR1 and CDR2 from the germline V gene are SGHTA and FQGNSA. V lost 2 bases, J lost 0 bases, and 11 bases lay in between. The CDR3 DNA reads as TGTGCCAGCAGCTTATCGGCAGGGAGCTCCTACGAGCAGTACGTC. Amino acid sequence: CASSLSAGSSYEQYV.

The V call is TRBV6-2 or TRBV6-3, the J call TRBJ1-1, with TRBD1 matching 10 bases. Looked up from germline, CDR1 is MNHEY and CDR2 is SVGEGT. There are 16 residues in the CDR3. J lost 4 bases, V lost 2 bases, and 7 bases had no gene match. CDR3 sequence reads: CASSYPWTGGSTEAFF. The CDR3 DNA reads TGTGCCAGCAGTTACCCCTGGACAGGGGGAAGCACTGAAGCTTTCTTT.

This clonotype showed up just a few times. The rearrangement links TRBV20-1 to TRBJ2-3; 8 nucleotides agree with TRBD1. The J segment lost 2 bases and the V segment lost 5 bases, leaving 6 bases of the junction unmatched. Germline V gene lookup returns CDR1 DFQATT and CDR2 SNEGSKA (reference sequence). This CDR3 is built from 14 residues. The CDR3 region is CSAGKTGVTDTQYF. The CDR3 DNA reads TGCAGTGCTGGGAAGACAGGGGTCACAGATACGCAGTATTTT.